One and the same sample provided the 28 T cell receptor beta chains below, sequenced in a study of kidney transplant recipient with SARS-CoV-2 infection. One entry per CDR3 protein, called by TCRdb with MiXCR from the reads. The data contain fewer than 250,000 distinct CDR3 sequences, 29% of them singletons. This specimen was a blood sample, taken at baseline and on day 111 from a kidney transplant recipient. Receptors originate from a male patient in his thirties who had COVID-19 and was a kidney transplant recipient. Among the T cells, some may be from the graft donor.

This clonotype was found many times. J is TRBJ1-1 and V is TRBV6-6, with D unresolved. The germline V and J ends were trimmed by 7 bases and 0 bases, with 15 bases remaining between them. The length of the CDR3 is 15 residues. Germline V gene lookup returns CDR1 MNHNY and CDR2 SVGAGI (reference sequence). CDR3 protein: CASTFGLNMNTEAFF. In nucleotides, the CDR3 is TGTGCCAGCACTTTTGGACTGAATATGAACACTGAAGCTTTCTTT.

Turning to this clonotype: A clone one base away is much larger, so this may be a read error. The chain joins TRBV6-5 to TRBJ2-7, with 13 bases identical to TRBD2. Germline V CDR1 and CDR2: MNHEY, SVGAGI. The CDR3 covers 18 residues. V dropped 7 bases and J dropped 0; count of bases not matched to a gene: 12. The CDR3 reads CASNDPSTSGGPSYEQYF. CDR3 in DNA: TGTGCCAGCAATGACCCCTCGACTAGCGGGGGGCCCTCCTACGAGCAGTACTTC.

This clonotype was detected many times. The chain uses TRBV11-2 and TRBJ1-2, with 8 bases that match TRBD1. Germline values: CDR1 SGHAT, CDR2 FQNNGV. This CDR3 region has 14 residues. J was trimmed by 8 bases and V by 4 bases; bases with no gene match: 9. The CDR3 protein is CASSSTGGGKGYTF. The CDR3 bases are TGTGCCAGCAGCTCAACAGGGGGAGGGAAAGGCTACACCTTC.

This clonotype was seen ten or more times. The rearrangement links TRBV16 to TRBJ1-2, with D maybe TRBD1 (5 bases). Looked up from germline, CDR1 is KGHSY and CDR2 is FQNENV. CDR3 length: 17 residues. V was cut by 5 bases and J by 4 bases, with 23 bases left in between. In nucleotides, the CDR3 is TGTGCCAGCAGCGCCTCACAGGTCGTTAGAAAGACCTATGGCTACACCTTC. Its protein is CASSASQVVRKTYGYTF. Full variable domain (outside the CDR3, taken from reference TRBV16 and TRBJ1-2): GEEVAQTPKHLVRGEGQKAKLYCAPIKGHSYVFWYQQVLKNEFKFLISFQNENVFDETGMPKERFSAKCLPNSPCSLEIQATKLEDSAVYFCASSASQVVRKTYGYTFGSGTRLTVV.

A note on this clonotype: A clone one base away is much larger, so this may be a read error. J is TRBJ2-7 and V is TRBV7-9; 14 bases are a match to TRBD2. CDR1 is SEHNR, CDR2 FQNEAQ, per germline (reference sequence). The CDR3 runs 14 residues. The CDR3 nucleotides read TGTGCCAGCACCGGACTAGCGGGAGGTTCCGAGCAGTGCTTC. As protein: CASTGLAGGSEQCF.

Details on this clonotype: This clone may be a read error of a much larger clone one base away. The rearrangement links TRBV7-9 to TRBJ1-5; TRBD1 might be the D (6 bases). This CDR3 is 11 amino acids long. Germline CDR1 reads SEHNR; CDR2 reads FQNEAQ (reference sequence). The CDR3 spells CAAGGNQSQHF. CDR3 sequence (DNA): TGTGCCGCGGGGGGCAATCAGTCCCAGCATTTT.

This clonotype was found many times. This sequence joins TRBV27 and TRBJ2-5, with 8 nucleotides matching TRBD1. CDR3 length: 17 amino acids. In germline, CDR1 is MNHEY, CDR2 SMNVEV (reference sequence). J gave up 2 bases and V 5 bases, and 13 bases lay outside the gene matches. The CDR3 loop is CASSPLAGTGFQETQYF. In DNA, the CDR3 is TGTGCCAGCAGTCCACTGGCTGGGACAGGTTTTCAAGAGACCCAGTACTTC.

About this clonotype: A much more abundant neighbour one base away suggests this may be a read error. The chain joins TRBV24-1 to TRBJ1-2; D remains unclear. From germline, CDR1 is KGHDR and CDR2 SFDVKD. This CDR3 region has 17 residues. The CDR3 loop is CATSGYPSTRKTYGHTF. CDR3 sequence (DNA): TGTGCCACCAGTGGATATCCTAGTACCAGAAAGACCTATGGCCACACCTTC.

This clonotype showed up many times. This chain connects TRBV7-8 to TRBJ1-5, with D tentatively TRBD1 (5 bases). Per the germline V gene, CDR1 is SGHVS and CDR2 is FQNEAQ. The CDR3 runs to 16 residues. The V gene lost 2 bases and the J gene lost 2 bases, with 13 bases spanning the gap. As DNA, the CDR3 is TGTGCCAGCAGCTTAATGGCAGGGCAACGCAATCAGCCCCAGCATTTT. This codes for CASSLMAGQRNQPQHF. Full variable domain (rest looked up from reference TRBV7-8 and TRBJ1-5): GAGVSQSPRYKVAKRGQDVALRCDPISGHVSLFWYQQALGQGPEFLTYFQNEAQLDKSGLPSDRFFAERPEGSVSTLKIQRTQQEDSAVYLCASSLMAGQRNQPQHFGDGTRLSIL.

This clonotype was seen more than once but under ten times. This sequence joins TRBV30 and TRBJ2-7, with a tentative D call TRBD2 (6 bases). The CDR3 is 15 amino acids. Per germline, CDR1 GTSNPN and CDR2 SVGIG (reference sequence). Between the trimmed V and J ends, which lost 5 bases and 3 bases, there was a span of 20 bases. The CDR3 loop reads CAWGDTGPEGYEQYF. CDR3 in DNA: TGTGCCTGGGGGGATACCGGGCCGGAGGGCTACGAGCAGTACTTC.

Turning to this clonotype: A much larger clone lies one base from this, so it may be a read error. The rearrangement uses TRBV2 and TRBJ2-3; 7 bases fit TRBD2. CDR3 size: 15 residues. Germline V gene data show CDR1 as SNHLY and CDR2 as FYNNEI. CDR3 amino acids: CVSTAVSGSTDTQYF. The CDR3 DNA reads TGTGTCAGCACCGCTGTTAGCGGGAGCACAGATACGCAGTATTTT.

This clonotype was seen at least ten times. The V call is TRBV9, the J call TRBJ1-5; possibly TRBD1 for D (5 bases). V lost 3 bases and J 3 bases, leaving 10 bases between the germline ends. CDR3 size: 14 residues. Germline values: CDR1 SGDLS, CDR2 YYNGEE. The CDR3 loop reads CASSAGGYNQPQHF. The CDR3 DNA is TGTGCCAGCAGCGCCGGGGGATACAATCAGCCCCAGCATTTT.

This clonotype came up many times. The V and J genes are TRBV25-1 and TRBJ1-2; no firm D call. Germline lookup yields CDR1 MGHDK and CDR2 SYGVNS. The CDR3 runs 17 residues. V shed 5 bases and J shed 4 bases, with 23 bases lying between them. CDR3 region: CASSTNQELGKTYGYTF. DNA for the CDR3: TGTGCCAGCAGTACTAATCAAGAACTGGGAAAGACCTATGGCTACACCTTC.

This clonotype was seen at least ten times. V usage is TRBV12-3 or TRBV12-4 and J usage is TRBJ2-5; the match to TRBD2 covers 11 bases. V lost 5 bases to trimming and J lost 1 base; unmatched junction nucleotides: 6. CDR3 length: 16 residues. DNA for the CDR3: TGTGCCAGCAGTCCCAGACTAGCGGGGACCCAAGAGACCCAGTACTTC. Protein product: CASSPRLAGTQETQYF.

This clonotype was seen at least ten times. The chain has TRBV12-5 and TRBJ2-3, with a possible D match to TRBD1 (6 bases). Trimming removed 2 bases at V and 4 bases at J, with 19 bases between. The CDR3 is made up of 17 amino acids. Germline CDR1 reads LGHNT; CDR2 reads FRNRAP. The CDR3, as DNA: TGTGCTAGTGGTTTGTCACCGACAGGAGCGCTTGCAGATACGCAGTATTTT. Translated: CASGLSPTGALADTQYF.

To note about this clonotype: This clone may be a read error of a much larger clone one base away. The genes are TRBV28 and TRBJ2-7, with 10 bases identical to TRBD1. The CDR3 loop spans 16 amino acids. Germline V gene sequence: CDR1 MDHEN, CDR2 SYDVKM. J lost 2 bases, V lost 8 bases, and 12 bases had no gene match. Written as DNA, the CDR3 is TGTGCCAGCCGACCTATGGGACAGGGGTCCCCCTACGAGCAGTACTTC. Amino acids: CASRPMGQGSPYEQYF.

Concerning this clonotype: With only one base between it and a far larger clone, this is likely a read error. The V call is TRBV3-1, the J call TRBJ2-7, with unresolved D. TRBJ2-5 matches the DNA end more closely, so the J call is doubtful. This CDR3 is 17 amino acids long. The germline gives CDR1 LGHDT, CDR2 YNNKEL (reference sequence). The chain's CDR3 is CAGSRNSPISFSETQYF. DNA of the CDR3: TGTGCCGGCAGCCGGAACAGTCCCATTTCTTTCTCTGAGACCCAGTACTTC.

A remark on this clonotype: Since a much larger clone is just one base distant, this may be a read error. V gene TRBV7-1 combines with J gene TRBJ1-2; D remains ambiguous. TRBV7-1 is labeled an ORF, and its function is uncertain. The CDR3 is 17 residues long. V was shortened by 4 bases and J by 7 bases, with 25 bases between the two germline ends. Here the CDR3 reads CASSWDNHEGKTCGYTF. CDR3 DNA sequence: TGTGCCAGCAGCTGGGATAATCACGAGGGAAAGACCTGTGGCTACACCTTC.

This clonotype was found many times. The chain is built from TRBV5-1 and TRBJ2-1; 7 nucleotides agree with TRBD1. The CDR3 has 15 residues. Germline V lookup: CDR1 SGHRS, CDR2 YFSETQ. J lost 7 bases, V lost 0 bases, and 7 bases had no gene match. The CDR3 sequence: CASSLEQGRWNEQFF. DNA for the CDR3: TGCGCCAGCAGCTTGGAACAGGGGCGTTGGAATGAGCAGTTCTTC.

A note on this clonotype: The junction departs from germline at one end; a sequencing error may be responsible. This chain links TRBV10-3 with TRBJ2-4; 8 positions agree with TRBD2. From germline, CDR1 is ENHRY and CDR2 SYGVKD. CDR3 size: 16 residues. The CDR3 DNA is TGTGCCGTCAGTGACCAATCGGGGGGGGCCAAAAACATTCAGTACTTC. This encodes CAVSDQSGGAKNIQYF.

This clonotype was counted at least ten times. The chain joins TRBV7-9 to TRBJ2-7; D remains unclear. V was shortened by 1 base and J by 2 bases, with 6 bases between the two germline ends. The CDR3 length is 13 residues. CDR1 SEHNR and CDR2 FQNEAQ come from the germline V gene (reference sequence). The CDR3 reads CASSLVATYEQYF. CDR3 bases: TGTGCCAGCAGCTTAGTGGCAACCTACGAGCAGTACTTC.

In this sample, this clonotype turned up many times. The chain employs TRBV5-6 and TRBJ1-1; TRBD1 is a possible D gene (5 bases). Germline V gene sequence: CDR1 SGHDT, CDR2 YYEEEE. CDR3 size: 15 residues. V was pared by 2 bases and J by 7 bases, with 18 bases between. Written as DNA, the CDR3 is TGTGCCAGCAGCTTCCTTTCAGGGAGGGTCCGTGAAGCTTTCTTT. Protein product: CASSFLSGRVREAFF.

Notes on this clonotype: A much larger clone sits a single nucleotide away, making a read error possible. The rearrangement uses TRBV11-2 and TRBJ1-2; D is unclear. Germline CDR1 SGHAT, CDR2 FQNNGV. Trimming took off 5 bases at V and 4 bases at J, with 23 bases between the two ends. This CDR3 is 17 amino acids long. This CDR3 is CASSTKLTSRKTYGYTF. As DNA, the CDR3 is TGTGCCAGCAGCACTAAGTTAACAAGCAGAAAGACCTATGGCTACACCTTC.

In the case of this clonotype: Likely a read error: the CDR3 ends without its conserved phenylalanine or tryptophan. The chain uses TRBV28 and TRBJ2-7; no clear D gene. V lost 5 bases and J lost 2, with 4 bases in between. The CDR3 covers 11 residues. Germline CDR1 reads MDHEN; CDR2 reads SYDVKM. The chain's CDR3 is CASSRTYEQYL. As DNA, the CDR3 is TGTGCCAGCAGTCGAACCTACGAGCAGTACCTC.

The table lists this clonotype with a count of one. This may stem from a read error, because a much larger clone lies one nucleotide away. J is TRBJ2-7 and V is TRBV5-4; D remains unclear. The V end lost 4 bases, the J end lost 3 bases, and 5 bases lay between the germline ends. This CDR3 region has 11 residues. The germline V gene encodes CDR1 SGHNT and CDR2 YYREEE (reference sequence). In DNA, the CDR3 is TGTGCCAGCAGCCTTATCTACGAGCAGTACGTC. The encoded protein is CASSLIYEQYV.

Concerning this clonotype itself: A far larger clone lies a single base away; this is likely a read error. This chain connects TRBV6-8 to TRBJ2-7; 8 positions agree with TRBD2. The length of the CDR3 is 15 residues. Germline CDR1 reads MNHGY; CDR2 reads SAAAGT. CDR3 loop: CASSYGLAGSYEQHF. The DNA of the CDR3 is TGTGCCAGCAGTTACGGCCTAGCGGGTTCCTACGAGCAGCACTTC.

In its sample, this clonotype was seen many times. The chain uses TRBV13 and TRBJ1-6, with no clear D. The CDR3 consists of 14 residues. CDR1 PRHDT and CDR2 FYEKMQ come from the germline V gene (reference sequence). Trimming left V 2 bases short and J 9 bases short, with 11 bases between. This CDR3 is CASSLFLHGSPLHF. The CDR3 DNA sequence: TGTGCCAGCAGCTTATTTCTCCACGGTTCACCCCTCCACTTT.

The chain employs TRBV5-6 and TRBJ1-2; unclear D gene. Per germline, CDR1 SGHDT and CDR2 YYEEEE. CDR3 length equals 16 residues. V lost 6 bases and J lost 4, with 22 bases in between. The CDR3 DNA follows: TGTGCCAGCAACGAGCTCAATAGTCGAAAGACCTATGGCTACACCTTC. It yields the protein CASNELNSRKTYGYTF.